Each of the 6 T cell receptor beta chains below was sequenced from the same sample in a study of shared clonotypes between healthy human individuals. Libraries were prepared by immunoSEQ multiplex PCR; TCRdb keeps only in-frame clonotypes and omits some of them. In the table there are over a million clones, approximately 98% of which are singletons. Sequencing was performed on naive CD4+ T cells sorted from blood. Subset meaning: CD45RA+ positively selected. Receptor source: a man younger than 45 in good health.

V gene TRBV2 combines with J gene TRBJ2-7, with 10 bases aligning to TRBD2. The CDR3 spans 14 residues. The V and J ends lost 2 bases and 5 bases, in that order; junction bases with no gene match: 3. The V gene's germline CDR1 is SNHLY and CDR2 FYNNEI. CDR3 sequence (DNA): TGTGCCAGCAGTGAACGACTAGCGGGCGACGAGCAGTACTTC. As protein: CASSERLAGDEQYF. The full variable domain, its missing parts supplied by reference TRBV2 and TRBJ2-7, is EPEVTQTPSHQVTQMGQEVILRCVPISNHLYFYWYRQILGQKVEFLVSFYNNEISEKSEIFDDQFSVERPDGSNFTLKIRSTKLEDSAMYFCASSERLAGDEQYFGPGTRLTVT.

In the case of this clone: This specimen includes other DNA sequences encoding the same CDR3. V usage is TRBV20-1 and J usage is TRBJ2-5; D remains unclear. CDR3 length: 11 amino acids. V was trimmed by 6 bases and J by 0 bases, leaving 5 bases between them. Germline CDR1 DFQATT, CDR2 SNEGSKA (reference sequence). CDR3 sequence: CSAQNQETQYF. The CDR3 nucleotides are TGCAGTGCCCAAAACCAAGAGACCCAGTACTTC.

This chain's CDR3 is CASSLGTGGDTEAFF. The CDR3 nucleotides are TGTGCCAGCAGCTTAGGGACAGGTGGGGACACTGAAGCTTTCTTT. This chain connects TRBV7-6 to TRBJ1-1, with 7 bases lining up with TRBD1. Germline V gene data show CDR1 as SGHVS and CDR2 as FNYEAQ. The CDR3 is 15 residues long. The V and J ends lost 1 base and 3 bases, in that order; junction bases with no gene match: 5.

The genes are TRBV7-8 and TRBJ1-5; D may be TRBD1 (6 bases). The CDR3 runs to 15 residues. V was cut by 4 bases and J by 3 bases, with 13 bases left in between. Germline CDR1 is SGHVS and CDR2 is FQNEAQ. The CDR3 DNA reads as TGTGCCAGCAGCTCACTAAGACAGGTCAATCAGCCCCAGCATTTT. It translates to CASSSLRQVNQPQHF.

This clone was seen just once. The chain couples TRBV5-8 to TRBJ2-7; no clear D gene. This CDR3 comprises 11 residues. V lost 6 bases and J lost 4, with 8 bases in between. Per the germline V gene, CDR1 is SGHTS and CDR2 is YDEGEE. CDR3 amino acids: CASTPHYEQYF. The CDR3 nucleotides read TGTGCCAGCACGCCGCATTACGAGCAGTACTTC.

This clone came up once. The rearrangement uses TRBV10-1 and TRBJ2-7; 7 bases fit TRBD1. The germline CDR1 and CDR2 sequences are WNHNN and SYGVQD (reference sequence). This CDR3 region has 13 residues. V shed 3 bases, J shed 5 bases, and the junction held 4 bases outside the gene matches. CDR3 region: CASSDYRGNEQYF. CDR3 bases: TGCGCCAGCAGTGATTACAGGGGCAACGAGCAGTACTTC.